This T cell receptor (beta chain) derives from a study of T cell repertoires in cytomegalovirus infection (dated by TCRdb to the late 2010s). Study-level background: Because public TCR beta signatures pointed to carriage of CMV infection together with the matching HLA type, the HLA type of each donor mattered for the analysis. What the work shows at the level of the full study, not this receptor alone: Carriers of CMV infection plus the relevant HLA type were discriminated by the cumulative frequency of public TCR beta family members in the study cohort and in an independent approximately 340-donor cohort. The ex vivo response was dominated by HLA-C-restricted CMV-specific TCR beta clonotypes, and the single most frequent clonotype in two of eight donors was supplied by these HLA-C-restricted clonotypes.

Data came from an Illumina HiSeq 1500. TCRdb redid the processing of the public reads, applying fastp at Q25 and MiXCR, and retained in-frame beta chains. Identical CDR3 protein sequences are pooled into one entry, listed with their most common genes and DNA. The sample table records around 530,000 distinct CDR3 sequences; more than 25% of these occur just once. In total, the top ten clones hold approximately 13% of the sample. This clonotype was found many times. Its antigen remains undetermined. No much larger clone is present one base from it, and per-base qualities are unavailable. Measured from the cysteine to the phenylalanine, the CDR3 is 15 residues long. Here the CDR3 DNA is all that survives: 45 bases in frame from base 1. V sheds 5 bases and J sheds 0 bases, leaving 13 bases between their ends. According to the germline V gene, CDR1 reads SGHTA and CDR2 reads FQGNSA.

Recombination connected TRBV7-2 to TRBJ1-2; tentative D gene TRBD1, with 5 bases matching. Specimen: PBMCs. This sequence was found in a human donor in good health (CMV status not recorded). Some clones in this sample may be carry-over from other donors' samples. The CDR3 loop reads CASSPNPTANYGYTF. The sequence in DNA is TGTGCCAGCAGCCCGAACCCGACAGCTAACTATGGCTACACCTTC.